This T cell receptor (beta chain) was identified in a study of T-cell reconstitution after alpha-beta-depleted transplantation in children. Trimming shortened V by 3 bases and J by 2 bases, and 9 bases separated the two germline ends. The germline gives CDR1 SQVTM, CDR2 ANQGSEA. This CDR3 has 13 residues. The TCRbeta library incorporated unique molecular identifiers. TCRdb itself ran the PCR reads through MiXCR, one entry per CDR3 protein. The sample has about 420,000 distinct CDR3 sequences; roughly 10% are singletons. V gene TRBV29-1 combines with J gene TRBJ2-3, with D uncertain. The TCR was taken from a human donor who donated a stem cell graft to a child with acute myeloid leukemia. Sequencing was performed on PBMCs from the stem cell graft donor, taken from the stem cell graft. As DNA, the CDR3 is TGCAGCGTTGACAAAACAATCACAGATACGCAGTATTTT. This sequence encodes CSVDKTITDTQYF.